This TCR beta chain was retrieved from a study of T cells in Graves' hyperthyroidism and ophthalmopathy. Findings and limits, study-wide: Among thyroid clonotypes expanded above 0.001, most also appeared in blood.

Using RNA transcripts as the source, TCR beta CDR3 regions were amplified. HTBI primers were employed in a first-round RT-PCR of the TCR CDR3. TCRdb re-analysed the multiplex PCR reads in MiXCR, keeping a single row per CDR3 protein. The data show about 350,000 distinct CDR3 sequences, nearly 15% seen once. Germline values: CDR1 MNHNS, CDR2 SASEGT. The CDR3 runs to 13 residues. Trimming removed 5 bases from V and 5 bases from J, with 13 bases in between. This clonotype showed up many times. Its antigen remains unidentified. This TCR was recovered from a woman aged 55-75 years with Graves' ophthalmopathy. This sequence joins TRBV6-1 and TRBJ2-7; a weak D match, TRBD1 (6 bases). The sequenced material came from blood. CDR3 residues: CASSYPGDHEQYF. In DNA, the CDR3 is TGTGCCAGCAGTTACCCAGGGGACCACGAGCAGTACTTC.